This is a list of T cell receptor beta chains from one sample in a study of T-cell memory formation after mild COVID-19. TCRdb redid the calling of the 5' RACE reads with MiXCR, one entry per CDR3 protein. The data contain 150,000 to 200,000 distinct CDR3 sequences, around a tenth of them singletons. Sequences were obtained from PBMCs or a T cell subset sorted from them (not recorded which). All receptors come from a man aged 18 to 30 who had mild COVID-19 (a few samples of this study predate the infection). Cell type and time point are not known. The CDR3 runs from the conserved cysteine through the conserved F or W. D genes are given only for firm matches. Size is stated for part of the rows, as once, few or many counts, or as a class when the clone is expanded.

length: 15; size: few; D: TRBD1; J: TRBJ1-6; V: TRBV4-2; CDR3: CASSAPDTGGSPLHF; DNA: TGTGCCAGCAGCGCCCCCGACACAGGGGGTTCACCCCTCCACTTT
length: 15; size: few; D: -; J: TRBJ2-3; V: TRBV2; CDR3: CASSAGTEGTDTQYF; DNA: TGTGCCAGCAGCGCGGGGACAGAGGGCACAGATACGCAGTATTTT
length: 15; size: many; D: TRBD1; J: TRBJ1-1; V: TRBV7-3; CDR3: CASSPGPGQGTEAFF; DNA: TGTGCCAGCAGCCCAGGGCCGGGACAGGGAACTGAAGCTTTCTTT
length: 16; size: few; D: TRBD2; J: TRBJ2-1; V: TRBV3-1; CDR3: CASSQRRVAGYNEQFF; DNA: TGTGCCAGCAGCCAAAGGCGAGTAGCGGGGTACAATGAGCAGTTCTTC
length: 12; size: -; D: -; J: TRBJ2-3; V: TRBV24-1; CDR3: CATLDGTDTQYF; DNA: TGTGCCACCCTGGACGGCACAGATACGCAGTATTTT
length: 16; size: few; D: -; J: TRBJ2-3; V: TRBV7-3; CDR3: CASSPGGPLEPDTQYF; DNA: TGTGCCAGCAGCCCTGGAGGGCCCCTAGAGCCAGATACGCAGTATTTT
length: 16; size: few; D: TRBD1; J: TRBJ2-3; V: TRBV6-5; CDR3: CASSYSGQGIADTQYF; DNA: TGTGCCAGCAGTTATTCCGGACAGGGGATCGCGGATACGCAGTATTTT
length: 14; size: few; D: TRBD1; J: TRBJ2-7; V: TRBV12-3/TRBV12-4; CDR3: CASSFQGAGDEQYF; DNA: TGTGCCAGCAGTTTCCAGGGGGCAGGCGACGAGCAGTACTTC
length: 15; size: many; D: -; J: TRBJ2-5; V: TRBV28; CDR3: CASSFFGGSRETQYF; DNA: TGTGCCAGCAGTTTCTTTGGAGGGTCCAGGGAGACCCAGTACTTC
length: 12; size: few; D: -; J: TRBJ1-2; V: TRBV5-1; CDR3: CASSHGPYGYTF; DNA: TGCGCCAGCAGCCATGGGCCATATGGCTACACCTTC
length: 16; size: -; D: TRBD1; J: TRBJ1-4; V: TRBV4-3; CDR3: CASSQDHLQDREKLFF; DNA: TGCGCCAGCAGCCAAGATCACCTCCAGGACAGGGAAAAACTGTTTTTT
length: 17; size: -; D: TRBD2; J: TRBJ2-2; V: TRBV9; CDR3: CASSVGKRGANTGELFF; DNA: TGTGCCAGCAGCGTAGGGAAGCGGGGGGCCAACACCGGGGAGCTGTTTTTT
length: 15; size: few; D: -; J: TRBJ2-1; V: TRBV27; CDR3: CASRTAVSSYNEQFF; DNA: TGTGCCAGCCGGACAGCAGTTAGCTCCTACAATGAGCAGTTCTTC
length: 12; size: few; D: -; J: TRBJ2-3; V: TRBV7-9; CDR3: CASSLDGNTQYF; DNA: TGTGCCAGCAGCTTAGACGGGAATACGCAGTATTTT
length: 16; size: few; D: -; J: TRBJ2-2; V: TRBV20-1; CDR3: CSAIDKAQANTGELFF; DNA: TGCAGTGCTATAGATAAGGCGCAGGCGAACACCGGGGAGCTGTTTTTT
length: 13; size: -; D: -; J: TRBJ1-1; V: TRBV18; CDR3: CASSTGLVTEAFF; DNA: TGTGCCAGCTCAACGGGGTTGGTCACTGAAGCTTTCTTT
length: 11; size: -; D: -; J: TRBJ1-1; V: TRBV2; CDR3: CASAPNTEAFF; DNA: TGTGCCAGCGCCCCGAACACTGAAGCTTTCTTT